This T cell receptor (beta chain) was recorded in a study of T-cell memory formation after mild COVID-19. In its sample, this clonotype was seen a few times. TCRdb reprocessed the 5' RACE reads with MiXCR, giving one entry per CDR3 protein. This table has around 320,000 distinct CDR3 sequences, 13% to 15% appearing once. The CDR3 is made up of 15 amino acids. Per germline, CDR1 LNHNV and CDR2 YYDKDF (reference sequence). V lost 0 bases and J lost 0; bases outside the gene matches: 1. The source is a man aged 18 to 29 who had mild COVID-19 (a few samples of this study predate the infection). Cell type and time point are not known. The rearrangement links TRBV15 to TRBJ2-5, with 7 bases identical to TRBD1. The sequencing sample was made of PBMCs or a T cell subset sorted from them (not recorded which). CDR3 nucleotide sequence: TGTGCCACCAGCAGAGAAGGGGGCGACCAAGAGACCCAGTACTTC. It specifies CATSREGGDQETQYF.